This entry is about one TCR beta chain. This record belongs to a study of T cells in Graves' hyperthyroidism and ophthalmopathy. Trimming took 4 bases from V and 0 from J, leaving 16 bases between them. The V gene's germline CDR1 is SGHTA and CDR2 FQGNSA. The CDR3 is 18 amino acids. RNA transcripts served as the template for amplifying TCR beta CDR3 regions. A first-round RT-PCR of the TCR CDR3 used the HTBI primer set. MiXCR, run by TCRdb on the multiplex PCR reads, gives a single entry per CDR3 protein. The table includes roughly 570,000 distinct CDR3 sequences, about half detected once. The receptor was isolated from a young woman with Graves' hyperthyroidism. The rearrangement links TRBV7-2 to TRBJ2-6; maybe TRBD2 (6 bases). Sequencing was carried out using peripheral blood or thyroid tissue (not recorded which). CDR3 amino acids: CASSSQDGLLSGANVLTF. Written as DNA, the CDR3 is TGTGCCAGCAGCTCTCAAGACGGACTACTCTCTGGGGCCAACGTCCTGACTTTC. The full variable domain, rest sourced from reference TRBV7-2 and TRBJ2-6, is GAGVSQSPSNKVTEKGKDVELRCDPISGHTALYWYRQSLGQGLEFLIYFQGNSAPDKSGLPSDRFSAERTGGSVSTLTIQRTQQEDSAVYLCASSSQDGLLSGANVLTFGAGSRLTVL.